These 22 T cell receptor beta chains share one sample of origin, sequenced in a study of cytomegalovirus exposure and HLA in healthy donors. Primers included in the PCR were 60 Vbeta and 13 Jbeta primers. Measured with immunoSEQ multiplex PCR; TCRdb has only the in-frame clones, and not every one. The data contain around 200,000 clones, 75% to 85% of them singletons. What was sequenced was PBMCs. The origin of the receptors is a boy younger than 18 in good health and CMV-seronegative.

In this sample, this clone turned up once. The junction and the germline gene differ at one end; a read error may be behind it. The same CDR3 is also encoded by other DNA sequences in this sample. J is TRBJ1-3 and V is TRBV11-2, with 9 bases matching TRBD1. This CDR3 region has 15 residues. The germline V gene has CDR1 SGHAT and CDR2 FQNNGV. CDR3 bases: TGTGCCAGCAGCTGGGGACAGGGCTCTGGAAACACTATATATTTT. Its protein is CASSWGQGSGNTIYF.

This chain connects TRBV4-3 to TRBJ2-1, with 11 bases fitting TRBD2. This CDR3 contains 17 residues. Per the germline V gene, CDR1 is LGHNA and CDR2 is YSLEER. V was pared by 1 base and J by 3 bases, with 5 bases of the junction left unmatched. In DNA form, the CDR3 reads TGCGCCAGCAGCCAAGTCTTCGGGACTAGCGGCTACAATGAGCAGTTCTTC. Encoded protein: CASSQVFGTSGYNEQFF.

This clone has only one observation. The CDR3 is CAWRFSLTGSNTEAFF. The DNA for the CDR3 is TGTGCCTGGAGATTTTCTTTGACAGGGAGCAACACTGAAGCTTTCTTT. The chain carries TRBV30 and TRBJ1-1, with TRBD1 identical over 7 bases. Germline CDR1 is GTSNPN and CDR2 is SVGIG (reference sequence). The CDR3 has 16 amino acids. V lost 3 bases to trimming and J lost 2 bases; unmatched junction nucleotides: 12. The full variable domain, in which reference TRBV30 and TRBJ1-1 provide the parts outside the CDR3, is SQTIHQWPATLVQPVGSPLSLECTVEGTSNPNLYWYRQAAGRGLQLLFYSVGIGQISSEVPQNLSASRPQDRQFILSSKKLLLSDSGFYLCAWRFSLTGSNTEAFFGQGTRLTVV.

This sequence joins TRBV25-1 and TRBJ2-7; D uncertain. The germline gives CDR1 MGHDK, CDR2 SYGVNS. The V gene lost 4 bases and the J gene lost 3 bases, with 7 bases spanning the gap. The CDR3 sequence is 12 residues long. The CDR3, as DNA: TGTGCCAGCAGTGCATCGGTCTACGAGCAGTACTTC. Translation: CASSASVYEQYF.

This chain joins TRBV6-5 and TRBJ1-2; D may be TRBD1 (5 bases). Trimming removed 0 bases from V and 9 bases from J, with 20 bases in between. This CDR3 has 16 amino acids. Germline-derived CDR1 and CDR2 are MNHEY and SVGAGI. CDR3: CASSYSTGEALWSYTF. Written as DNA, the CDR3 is TGTGCCAGCAGTTACTCGACGGGGGAAGCACTATGGAGCTACACCTTC.

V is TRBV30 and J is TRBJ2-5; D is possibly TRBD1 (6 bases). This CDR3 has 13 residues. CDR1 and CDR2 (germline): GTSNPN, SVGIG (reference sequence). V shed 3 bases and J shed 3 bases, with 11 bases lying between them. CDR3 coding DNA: TGTGCCTGGAGCCCTACAGGGAAAGAGACCCAGTACTTC. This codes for CAWSPTGKETQYF.

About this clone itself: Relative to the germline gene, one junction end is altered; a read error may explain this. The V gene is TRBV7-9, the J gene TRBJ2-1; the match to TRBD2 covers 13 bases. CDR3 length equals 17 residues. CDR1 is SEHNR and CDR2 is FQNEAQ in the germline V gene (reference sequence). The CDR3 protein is CSSSLRTSGSSYNEQFF. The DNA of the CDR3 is TGTTCCAGCAGCCTACGGACTAGCGGGAGCTCCTACAATGAGCAGTTCTTC. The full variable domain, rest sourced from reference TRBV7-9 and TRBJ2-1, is DTGVSQNPRHKITKRGQNVTFRCDPISEHNRLYWYRQTLGQGPEFLTYFQNEAQLEKSRLLSDRFSAERPKGSFSTLEIQRTEQGDSAMYLCSSSLRTSGSSYNEQFFGPGTRLTVL.

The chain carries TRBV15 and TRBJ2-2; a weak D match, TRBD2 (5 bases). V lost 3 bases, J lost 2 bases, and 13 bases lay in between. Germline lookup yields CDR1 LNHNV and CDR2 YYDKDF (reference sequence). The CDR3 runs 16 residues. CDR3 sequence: CATSSGTGYNTGELFF. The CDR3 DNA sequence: TGTGCCACCAGCAGTGGTACGGGGTATAACACCGGGGAGCTGTTTTTT.

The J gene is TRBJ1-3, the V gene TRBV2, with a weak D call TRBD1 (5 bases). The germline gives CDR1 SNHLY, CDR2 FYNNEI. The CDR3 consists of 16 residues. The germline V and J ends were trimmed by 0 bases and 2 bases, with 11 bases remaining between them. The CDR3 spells CASSEAEAGTGNTIYF. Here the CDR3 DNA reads TGTGCCAGCAGTGAAGCAGAGGCAGGGACTGGAAACACCATATATTTT.

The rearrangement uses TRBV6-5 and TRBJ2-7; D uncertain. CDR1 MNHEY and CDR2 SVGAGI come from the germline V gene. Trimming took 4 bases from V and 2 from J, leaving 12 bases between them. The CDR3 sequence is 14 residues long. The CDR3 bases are TGTGCCAGCAGTTTCGGCGGATACCCCTACGAGCAGTACTTC. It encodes CASSFGGYPYEQYF.

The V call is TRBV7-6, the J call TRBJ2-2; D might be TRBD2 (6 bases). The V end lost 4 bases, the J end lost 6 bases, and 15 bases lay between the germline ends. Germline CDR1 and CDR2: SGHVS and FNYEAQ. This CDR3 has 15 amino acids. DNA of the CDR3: TGTGCCAGCAGCTGGTGGGACTCTAGCCCCGGGGAGCTGTTTTTT. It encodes CASSWWDSSPGELFF.

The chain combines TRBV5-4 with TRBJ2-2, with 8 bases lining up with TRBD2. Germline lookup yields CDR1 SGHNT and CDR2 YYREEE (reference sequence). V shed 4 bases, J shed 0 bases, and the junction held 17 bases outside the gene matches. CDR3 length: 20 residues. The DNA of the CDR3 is TGTGCCAGCAGCCCTCAGATGGGGGTAGCGGGGCTATCGAACACCGGGGAGCTGTTTTTT. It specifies CASSPQMGVAGLSNTGELFF. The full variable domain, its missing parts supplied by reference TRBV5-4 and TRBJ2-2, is ETGVTQSPTHLIKTRGQQVTLRCSSQSGHNTVSWYQQALGQGPQFIFQYYREEENGRGNFPPRFSGLQFPNYSSELNVNALELDDSALYLCASSPQMGVAGLSNTGELFFGEGSRLTVL.

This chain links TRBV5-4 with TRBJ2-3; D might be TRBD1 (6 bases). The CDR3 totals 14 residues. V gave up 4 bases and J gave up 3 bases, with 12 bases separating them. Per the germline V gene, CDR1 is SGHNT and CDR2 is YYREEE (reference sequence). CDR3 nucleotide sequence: TGTGCCAGCAGCCCTACAGGGCTGACAGATACGCAGTATTTT. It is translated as CASSPTGLTDTQYF.

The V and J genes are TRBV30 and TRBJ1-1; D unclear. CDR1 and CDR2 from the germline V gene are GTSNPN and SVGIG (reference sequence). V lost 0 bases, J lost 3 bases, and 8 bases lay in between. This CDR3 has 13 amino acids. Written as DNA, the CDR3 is TGTGCCTGGAGTGTGGAGGCGGACACTGAAGCTTTCTTT. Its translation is CAWSVEADTEAFF.

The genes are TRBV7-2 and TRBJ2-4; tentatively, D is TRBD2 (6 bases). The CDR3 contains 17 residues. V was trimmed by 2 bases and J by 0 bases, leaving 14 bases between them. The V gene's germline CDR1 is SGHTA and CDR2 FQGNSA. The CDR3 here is CASSLFGSGLAKNIQYF. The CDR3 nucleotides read TGTGCCAGCAGCTTATTCGGTAGCGGTCTAGCCAAAAACATTCAGTACTTC.

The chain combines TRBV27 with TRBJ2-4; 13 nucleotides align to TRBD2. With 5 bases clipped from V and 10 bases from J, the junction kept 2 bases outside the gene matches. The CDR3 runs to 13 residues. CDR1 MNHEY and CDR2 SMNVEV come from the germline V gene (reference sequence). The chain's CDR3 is CASSPGLAGIQYF. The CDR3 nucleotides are TGTGCCAGCAGTCCGGGACTAGCGGGGATTCAGTACTTC.

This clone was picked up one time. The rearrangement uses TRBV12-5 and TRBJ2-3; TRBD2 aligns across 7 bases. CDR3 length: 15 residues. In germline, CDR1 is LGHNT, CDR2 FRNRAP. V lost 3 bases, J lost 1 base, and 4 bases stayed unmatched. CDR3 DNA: TGTGCTAGTGGTTTCGGCGGGAGAGGCACAGATACGCAGTATTTT. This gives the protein CASGFGGRGTDTQYF.

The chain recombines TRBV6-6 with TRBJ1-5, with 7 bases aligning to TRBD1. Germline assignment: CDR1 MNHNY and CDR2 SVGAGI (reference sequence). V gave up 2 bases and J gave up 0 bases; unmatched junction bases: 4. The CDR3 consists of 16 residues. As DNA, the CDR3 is TGTGCCAGCAGTTACGAGGGGGCAGCTAGCAATCAGCCCCAGCATTTT. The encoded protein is CASSYEGAASNQPQHF.

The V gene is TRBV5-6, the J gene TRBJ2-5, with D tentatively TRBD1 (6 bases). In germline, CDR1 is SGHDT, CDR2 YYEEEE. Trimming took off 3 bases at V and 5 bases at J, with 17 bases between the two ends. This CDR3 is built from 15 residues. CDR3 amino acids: CASSYISRDIETQYF. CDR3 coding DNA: TGTGCCAGCAGCTACATATCCCGGGACATCGAGACCCAGTACTTC.

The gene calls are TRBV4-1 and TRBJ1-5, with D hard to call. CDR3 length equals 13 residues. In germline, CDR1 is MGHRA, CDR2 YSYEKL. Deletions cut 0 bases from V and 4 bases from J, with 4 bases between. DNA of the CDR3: TGCGCCAGCAGCCAAGATTCAAATCAGCCCCAGCATTTT. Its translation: CASSQDSNQPQHF.

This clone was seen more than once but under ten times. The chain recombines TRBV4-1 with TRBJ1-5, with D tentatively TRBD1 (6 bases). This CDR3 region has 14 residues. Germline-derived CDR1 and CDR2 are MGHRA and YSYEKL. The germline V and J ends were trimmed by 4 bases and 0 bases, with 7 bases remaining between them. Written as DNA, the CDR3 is TGCGCCAGCAGCCGGGACATTAGCAATCAGCCCCAGCATTTT. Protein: CASSRDISNQPQHF.

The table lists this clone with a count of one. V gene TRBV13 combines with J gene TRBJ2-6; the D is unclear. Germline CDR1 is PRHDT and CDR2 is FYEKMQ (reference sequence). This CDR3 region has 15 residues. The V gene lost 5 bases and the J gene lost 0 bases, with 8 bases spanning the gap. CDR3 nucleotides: TGTGCCAGCAGCCTACAGTCCTCTGGGGCCAACGTCCTGACTTTC. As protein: CASSLQSSGANVLTF.